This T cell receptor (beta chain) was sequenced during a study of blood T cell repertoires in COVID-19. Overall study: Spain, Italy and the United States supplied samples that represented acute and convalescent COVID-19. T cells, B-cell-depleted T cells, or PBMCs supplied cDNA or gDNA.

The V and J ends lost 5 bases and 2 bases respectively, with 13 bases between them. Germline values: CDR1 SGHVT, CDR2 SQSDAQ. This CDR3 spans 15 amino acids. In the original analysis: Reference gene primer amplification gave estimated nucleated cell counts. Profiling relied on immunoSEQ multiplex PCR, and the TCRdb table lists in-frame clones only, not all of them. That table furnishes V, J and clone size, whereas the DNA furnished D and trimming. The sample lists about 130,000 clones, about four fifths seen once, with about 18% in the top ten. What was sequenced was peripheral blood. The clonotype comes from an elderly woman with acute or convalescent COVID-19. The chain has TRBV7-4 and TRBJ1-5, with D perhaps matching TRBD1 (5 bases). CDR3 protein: CASSRRGNGNQPQHF. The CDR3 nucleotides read TGTGCCAGCAGCCGCCGGGGGAACGGCAATCAGCCCCAGCATTTT.